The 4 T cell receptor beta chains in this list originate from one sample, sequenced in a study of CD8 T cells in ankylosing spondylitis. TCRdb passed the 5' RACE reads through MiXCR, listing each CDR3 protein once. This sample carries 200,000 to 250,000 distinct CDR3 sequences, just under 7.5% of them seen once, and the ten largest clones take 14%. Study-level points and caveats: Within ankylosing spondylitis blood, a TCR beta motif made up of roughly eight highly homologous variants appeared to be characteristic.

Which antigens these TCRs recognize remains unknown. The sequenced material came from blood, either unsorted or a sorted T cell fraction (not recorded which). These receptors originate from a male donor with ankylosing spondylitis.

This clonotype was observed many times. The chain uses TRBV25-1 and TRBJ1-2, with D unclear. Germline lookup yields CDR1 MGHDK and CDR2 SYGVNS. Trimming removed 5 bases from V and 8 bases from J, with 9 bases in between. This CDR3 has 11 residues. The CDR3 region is CASSSRRGYTF. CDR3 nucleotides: TGTGCCAGCAGTTCTCGGCGGGGCTACACCTTC.

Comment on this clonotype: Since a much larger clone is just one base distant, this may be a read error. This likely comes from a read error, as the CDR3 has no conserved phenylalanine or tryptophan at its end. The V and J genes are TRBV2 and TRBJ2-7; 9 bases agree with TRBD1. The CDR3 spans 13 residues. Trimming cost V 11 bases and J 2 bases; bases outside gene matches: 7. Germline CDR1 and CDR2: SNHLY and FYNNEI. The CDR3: CAARTGDPYEQYL. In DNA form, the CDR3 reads TGTGCCGCCAGGACAGGGGACCCCTACGAGCAGTACCTC.

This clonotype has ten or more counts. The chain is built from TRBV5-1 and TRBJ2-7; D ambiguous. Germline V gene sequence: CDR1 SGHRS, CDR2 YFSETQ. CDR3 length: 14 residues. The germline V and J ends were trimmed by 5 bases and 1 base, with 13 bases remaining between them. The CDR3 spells CASSTRPDSYEQYF. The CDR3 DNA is TGCGCCAGCAGTACTCGGCCTGATTCCTACGAGCAGTACTTC.

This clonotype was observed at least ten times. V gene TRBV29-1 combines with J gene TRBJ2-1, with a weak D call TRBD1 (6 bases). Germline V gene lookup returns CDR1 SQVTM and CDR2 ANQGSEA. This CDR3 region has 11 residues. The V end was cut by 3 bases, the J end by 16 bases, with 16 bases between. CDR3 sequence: CSVDVLGHRFF. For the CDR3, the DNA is TGCAGCGTTGATGTGTTGGGACATCGATTCTTC.